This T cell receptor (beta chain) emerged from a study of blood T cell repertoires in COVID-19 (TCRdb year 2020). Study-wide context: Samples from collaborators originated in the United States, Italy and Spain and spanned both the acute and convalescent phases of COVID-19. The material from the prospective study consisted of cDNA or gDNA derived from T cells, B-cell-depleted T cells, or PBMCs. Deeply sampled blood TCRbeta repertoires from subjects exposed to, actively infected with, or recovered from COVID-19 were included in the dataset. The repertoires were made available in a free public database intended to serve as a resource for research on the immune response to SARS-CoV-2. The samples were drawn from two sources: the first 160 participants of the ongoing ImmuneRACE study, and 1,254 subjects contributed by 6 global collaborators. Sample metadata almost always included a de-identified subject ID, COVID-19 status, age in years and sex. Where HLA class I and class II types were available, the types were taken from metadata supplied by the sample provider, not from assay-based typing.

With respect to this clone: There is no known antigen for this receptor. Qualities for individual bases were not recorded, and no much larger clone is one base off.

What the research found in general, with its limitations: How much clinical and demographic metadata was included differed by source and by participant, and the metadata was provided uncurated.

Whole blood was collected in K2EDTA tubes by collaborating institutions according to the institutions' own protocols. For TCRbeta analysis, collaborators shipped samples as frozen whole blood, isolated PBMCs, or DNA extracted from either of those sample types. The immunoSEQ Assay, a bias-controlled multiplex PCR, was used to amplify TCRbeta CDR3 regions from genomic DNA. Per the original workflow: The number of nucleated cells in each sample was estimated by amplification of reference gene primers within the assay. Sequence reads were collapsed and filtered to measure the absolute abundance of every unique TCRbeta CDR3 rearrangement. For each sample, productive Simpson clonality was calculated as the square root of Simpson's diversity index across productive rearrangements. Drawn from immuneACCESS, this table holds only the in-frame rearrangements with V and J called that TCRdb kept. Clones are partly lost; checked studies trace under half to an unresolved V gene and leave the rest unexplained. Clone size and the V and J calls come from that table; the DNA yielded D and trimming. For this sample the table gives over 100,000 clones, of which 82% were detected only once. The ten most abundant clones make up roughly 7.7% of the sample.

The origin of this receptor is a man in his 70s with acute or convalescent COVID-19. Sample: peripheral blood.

The DNA is TGTGCCAGCAGTGAACGGCTAGCGGGTGGACGAGAGACCCAGTACTTC. Its protein is CASSERLAGGRETQYF. Rearrangement joined TRBV2 to TRBJ2-5; 8 central bases correspond to TRBD2. CDR3 length: 16 amino acids, cysteine to phenylalanine. The retained sequence is limited to the CDR3, 48 bases, with the frame set at the first base. The V end gives up 2 bases and the J end 4 bases, leaving 9 bases in the junction not matched to a gene. Taken from the germline V gene, the CDR1 and CDR2 loops are SNHLY and FYNNEI.